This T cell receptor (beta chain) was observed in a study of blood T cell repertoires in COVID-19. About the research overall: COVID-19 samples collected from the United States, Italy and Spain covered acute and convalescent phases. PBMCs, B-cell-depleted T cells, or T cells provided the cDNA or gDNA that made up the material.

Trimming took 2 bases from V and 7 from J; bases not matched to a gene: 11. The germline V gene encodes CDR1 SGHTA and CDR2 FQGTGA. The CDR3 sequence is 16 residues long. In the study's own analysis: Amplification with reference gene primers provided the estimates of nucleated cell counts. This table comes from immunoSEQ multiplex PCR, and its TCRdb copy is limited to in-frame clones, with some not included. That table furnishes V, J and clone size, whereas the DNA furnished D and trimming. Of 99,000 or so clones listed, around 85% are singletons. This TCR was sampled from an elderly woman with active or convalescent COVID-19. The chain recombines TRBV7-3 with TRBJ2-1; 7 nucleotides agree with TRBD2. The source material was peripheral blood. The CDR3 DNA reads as TGTGCCAGCAGCTTAGGTGGGGCTAGCGGAAGAAATGAGCAGTTCTTC. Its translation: CASSLGGASGRNEQFF. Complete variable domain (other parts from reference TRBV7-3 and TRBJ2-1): GAGVSQTPSNKVTEKGKYVELRCDPISGHTALYWYRQSLGQGPEFLIYFQGTGAADDSGLPNDRFFAVRPEGSVSTLKIQRTERGDSAVYLCASSLGGASGRNEQFFGPGTRLTVL.